This TCR beta chain was recorded in a study of blood T cell repertoires in COVID-19. In the study's own analysis: Amplifying reference gene primers gave estimates of nucleated cell counts. Profiled with immunoSEQ multiplex PCR; TCRdb holds only in-frame clones, not every one. V and J calls and clone size follow that table, whereas D and trimming were derived from the DNA. The sample gives 50,000 or so clones, 82% of which show up once; about 7% is in the top ten. This clone came up many times. In germline, CDR1 is SGDLS, CDR2 YYNGEE. This CDR3 comprises 15 residues. Deletions cut 3 bases from V and 5 bases from J, with 12 bases between.

The TCR comes from a man aged 35 to 55 with acute or convalescent COVID-19. V and J are TRBV9 and TRBJ1-6; possible D gene TRBD1, 6 bases. The sequencing input was peripheral blood. The CDR3 protein is CASSETGTNNSPLHF. The CDR3 nucleotides are TGTGCCAGCAGCGAAACAGGGACCAATAATTCACCCCTCCACTTT. Together with reference TRBV9 and TRBJ1-6, the CDR3 gives the full variable domain: DSGVTQTPKHLITATGQRVTLRCSPRSGDLSVYWYQQSLDQGLQFLIQYYNGEERAKGNILERFSAQQFPDLHSELNLSSLELGDSALYFCASSETGTNNSPLHFGNGTRLTVT.